This T cell receptor beta chain is drawn from a study of T-cell memory formation after mild COVID-19. In germline, CDR1 is LNHNV, CDR2 YYDKDF (reference sequence). The CDR3 spans 12 residues. The V gene lost 5 bases and the J gene lost 8 bases, with 12 bases spanning the gap. TCRdb analysed the 5' RACE reads with MiXCR anew, one entry per CDR3 protein. The sample includes roughly 170,000 distinct CDR3 sequences, about 20% seen only once; the top ten take 20% to 25%. This TCR was sampled from an adult woman who had mild COVID-19 (a few samples of this study predate the infection). Cell type and time point are not known. V gene TRBV15 combines with J gene TRBJ1-1, with D hard to call. The material sequenced was PBMCs or a T cell subset sorted from them (not recorded which). CDR3 nucleotides: TGTGCCACCAGCCCTCGTTGGCCAGAAGCTTTCTTT. Its translation: CATSPRWPEAFF.